The sequence of this TCR beta chain was determined in a study of sequential checkpoint blockade in melanoma. The CDR3 totals 14 residues. The germline gives CDR1 SQVTM, CDR2 ANQGSEA. V lost 4 bases, J lost 4 bases, and 16 bases lay in between. This clone was counted between two and nine times. Clones were read by immunoSEQ multiplex PCR, and TCRdb kept only the in-frame ones, dropping some. The sample lists 10,000 or so clones, about 30% occurring once. Treatment given: randomized to nivolumab then ipilimumab (arm A) or the reverse (arm B). This chain joins TRBV29-1 and TRBJ1-1; no reliable D call. The sequencing used tumor tissue (inferred from file names), collected from a patient given nivolumab and ipilimumab in sequence. The source is a human donor with melanoma. CDR3 loop: CSVGEMGGSTEAFF. CDR3 DNA: TGCAGCGTTGGAGAAATGGGAGGGAGCACTGAAGCTTTCTTT.